Presented here are 13 T cell receptor beta chains from one specimen sequenced in a study of cytomegalovirus exposure and HLA in healthy donors (TCRdb year 2017). Libraries were made using the immunoSEQ multiplex PCR assay. For the multiplex PCR, a mixture combining 60 forward primers for TCR Vbeta segments and 13 reverse primers for TCR Jbeta segments was used. TCRdb's version of the immuneACCESS table is confined to in-frame rearrangements and falls short of the full clone set. An unresolved V gene accounts for under half of the shortfall where checked; the remainder is of unknown origin. A total of approximately 210,000 clones appear in this sample, around 76% of them only once. In total, the top ten clones hold 6% of the sample. Material: PBMCs. The origin of the receptors is a middle-aged man in good health and CMV-seropositive.

The CDR3 DNA reads as TGTGCCAGCAGTGAATCGTCAGGGGGTAGTCAGCCCCAGCATTTT. Protein: CASSESSGGSQPQHF. V and J are TRBV6-1 and TRBJ1-5, with 7 bases lining up with TRBD1. The germline V gene encodes CDR1 MNHNS and CDR2 SASEGT. This CDR3 spans 15 amino acids. V was clipped by 2 bases and J by 6 bases; unmatched bases: 7.

The chain uses TRBV5-1 and TRBJ2-7; TRBD1 matches at 9 bases. J gave up 5 bases and V 0 bases, and 6 bases lay outside the gene matches. The CDR3 runs to 15 residues. Germline loops: CDR1 SGHRS, CDR2 YFSETQ. The CDR3, as DNA: TGCGCCAGCAGCTTGGAAGGGACAGGGAACCACGAGCAGTACTTC. Encoded protein: CASSLEGTGNHEQYF.

DNA for the CDR3: TGTGCCAGCAGCGTCACCGGTAACACCGGGGAGCTGTTTTTT. This gives the protein CASSVTGNTGELFF. V and J are TRBV5-6 and TRBJ2-2; no reliable D call. V was pared by 4 bases and J by 2 bases, with 9 bases between. Looked up from germline, CDR1 is SGHDT and CDR2 is YYEEEE. The CDR3 consists of 14 residues.

This clone has only a few counts. This chain links TRBV10-1 with TRBJ2-2, with 11 bases that match TRBD2. Germline loops: CDR1 WNHNN, CDR2 SYGVQD (reference sequence). The CDR3 covers 17 residues. V dropped 3 bases and J dropped 4; count of bases not matched to a gene: 7. In DNA, the CDR3 is TGCGCCAGCAGTGAATTAGCGGGAGGGCTAGGCACCGGGGAGCTGTTTTTT. Translated, it gives CASSELAGGLGTGELFF.

This sequence joins TRBV27 and TRBJ2-7; TRBD1 is a possible D gene (6 bases). CDR3 length: 14 amino acids. The germline gives CDR1 MNHEY, CDR2 SMNVEV (reference sequence). Trimming stripped 3 bases from V and 2 bases from J, with 11 bases between. CDR3 in DNA: TGTGCCAGCAGTTTCGGACAGAACACCTACGAGCAGTACTTC. Its protein product is CASSFGQNTYEQYF.

The chain recombines TRBV6-4 with TRBJ2-3; 8 nucleotides line up with TRBD1. The V and J ends lost 2 bases and 5 bases, in that order; junction bases with no gene match: 6. The germline V gene has CDR1 MRHNA and CDR2 SNTAGT. The CDR3 extends over 15 amino acids. The CDR3 sequence: CASSDAAGGIDTQYF. Here the CDR3 DNA reads TGTGCCAGCAGTGACGCGGCAGGGGGCATAGATACGCAGTATTTT.

This clone showed up just once. This chain joins TRBV9 and TRBJ1-4; 8 bases agree with TRBD1. The junction had 10 bases not matched to a gene; V was cut back by 0 bases and J by 15 bases. This CDR3 is built from 14 residues. From germline, CDR1 is SGDLS and CDR2 YYNGEE. CDR3 nucleotide sequence: TGTGCCAGCAGCGTAGAGGACAGGGAGGGGCTTTTGTTTTTT. Its translation: CASSVEDREGLLFF.

A word on this clone: The germline gene is not matched at one end of the junction; a read error may be the cause. The chain couples TRBV29-1 to TRBJ2-7; weak D call: TRBD2 (5 bases). The CDR3 runs 12 residues. Per germline, CDR1 SQVTM and CDR2 ANQGSEA. The CDR3 DNA sequence: TGCAGCGCTGAAGGGAGTACCTACGAGCAGTACTTC. As protein: CSAEGSTYEQYF.

This chain connects TRBV7-9 to TRBJ2-2; TRBD1 matches at 10 bases. The CDR3 runs 15 residues. J lost 1 base, V lost 5 bases, and 1 base had no gene match. Per germline, CDR1 SEHNR and CDR2 FQNEAQ (reference sequence). Here the CDR3 DNA reads TGTGCCAGCAGCGACAGGGGGCGGAACACCGGGGAGCTGTTTTTT. Amino acid sequence: CASSDRGRNTGELFF.

The CDR3 loop is CASSVGRGAMSPNEKLFF. CDR3 DNA sequence: TGTGCCAGCAGCGTAGGGCGGGGGGCGATGTCGCCTAATGAAAAACTGTTTTTT. The chain has TRBV9 and TRBJ1-4; D is perhaps TRBD1 (6 bases). Germline CDR1 SGDLS, CDR2 YYNGEE. This CDR3 has 18 residues. V was shortened by 0 bases and J by 3 bases, with 18 bases between the two germline ends.

V and J are TRBV5-5 and TRBJ1-2; tentatively, D is TRBD1 (6 bases). Per the germline V gene, CDR1 is SGHKS and CDR2 is YYEKEE (reference sequence). V lost 0 bases, J lost 5 bases, and 14 bases lay in between. This CDR3 has 15 amino acids. Here the CDR3 reads CASSLEQGIGYGYTF. The CDR3, as DNA: TGTGCCAGCAGCTTGGAACAGGGAATCGGGTATGGCTACACCTTC.

The rearrangement uses TRBV5-1 and TRBJ2-7; 7 bases map to TRBD2. V gave up 7 bases and J gave up 4 bases; unmatched junction bases: 11. Germline CDR1 reads SGHRS; CDR2 reads YFSETQ. The CDR3 consists of 14 residues. DNA of the CDR3: TGCGCCAGCCGCCCAGCTAGCGGCTCTTACGAGCAGTACGTC. Protein product: CASRPASGSYEQYV.

V is TRBV28 and J is TRBJ2-2; possibly TRBD2 for D (5 bases). This CDR3 region has 16 residues. CDR1 and CDR2 from the germline V gene are MDHEN and SYDVKM. Trimming removed 5 bases at V and 5 bases at J, with 18 bases between. The CDR3 reads CASSTTGVWSTGELFF. The CDR3 DNA reads as TGTGCCAGCAGTACAACCGGGGTCTGGAGTACCGGGGAGCTGTTTTTT.